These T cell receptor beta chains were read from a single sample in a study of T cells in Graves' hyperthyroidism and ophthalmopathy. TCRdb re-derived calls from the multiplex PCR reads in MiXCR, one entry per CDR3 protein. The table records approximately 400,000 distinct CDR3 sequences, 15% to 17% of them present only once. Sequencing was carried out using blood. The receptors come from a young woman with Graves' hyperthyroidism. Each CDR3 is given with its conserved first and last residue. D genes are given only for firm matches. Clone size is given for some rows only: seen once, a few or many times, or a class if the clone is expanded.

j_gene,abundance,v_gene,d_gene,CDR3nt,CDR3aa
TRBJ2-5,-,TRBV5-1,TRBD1,TGCGCCAGCAGCTTTCGGCAGGGGGAACGGGGGACCCAGTACTTC,CASSFRQGERGTQYF
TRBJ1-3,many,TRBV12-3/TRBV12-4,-,TGTGCCAGCAGTTTAGTACGACCTGGAAACACCATATATTTT,CASSLVRPGNTIYF
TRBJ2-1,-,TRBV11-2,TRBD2,TGTGCCAGCAGCTTCCAGCGGGGGGGCTTCACGGACAATGAGCAGTTCTTC,CASSFQRGGFTDNEQFF
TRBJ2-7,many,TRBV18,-,TGTGCCAGCTCACCAGGGAGCAACGAGCAGTACTTC,CASSPGSNEQYF
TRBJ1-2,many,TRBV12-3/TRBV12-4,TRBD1,TGTGCCAGCAGTTGGACAGGGAGGCTTGTGAGTGGCTACACCTTC,CASSWTGRLVSGYTF
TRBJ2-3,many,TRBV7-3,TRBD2,TGTGCCAGCAGCTTAGGCGGTAGCGGGATGTCAGATACGCAGTATTTT,CASSLGGSGMSDTQYF
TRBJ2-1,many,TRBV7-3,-,TGTGCCAGCAGCTTTACAACTACAAGTGAGCAGTTCTTC,CASSFTTTSEQFF
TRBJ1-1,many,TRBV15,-,TGTGCCACCAGCAGAGAAGGTCCGCGGAGGTCTGAAGCTTTCTTT,CATSREGPRRSEAFF
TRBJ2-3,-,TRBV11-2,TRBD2,TGTGCCAGCGGAACCGGACTAGCGGGAGTGTGGGATACGCAGTATTTT,CASGTGLAGVWDTQYF
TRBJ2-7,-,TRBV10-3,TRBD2,TGTGCCATCAGCGGTAGCGGGGGGGCCCACGAGCAGTACTTC,CAISGSGGAHEQYF
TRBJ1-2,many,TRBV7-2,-,TGTGCCAGCAGCTCGACAGAATACTATGGCTACACCTTC,CASSSTEYYGYTF
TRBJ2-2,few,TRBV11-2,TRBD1,TGTGCCAGCAGCCCACGGACAGGGAACACCGGGGAGCTGTTTTTT,CASSPRTGNTGELFF
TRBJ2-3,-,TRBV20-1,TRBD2,TGCAGTGCTTCGTTGACTAGCGGCACAGATACGCAGTATTTT,CSASLTSGTDTQYF
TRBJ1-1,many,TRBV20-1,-,TGCAGTGCTCTACGAGACACTGAAGCTTTCTTT,CSALRDTEAFF
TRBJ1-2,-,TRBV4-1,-,TGCGCCAGCAGCCAAGATAAGGGAGCCAGCTATGGCTACACCTTC,CASSQDKGASYGYTF
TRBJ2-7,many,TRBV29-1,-,TGCAGCGTGGGGGCCGGGGGAGGAGGCGAGCAGTACTTC,CSVGAGGGGEQYF
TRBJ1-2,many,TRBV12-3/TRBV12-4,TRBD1,TGTGCCAGCAGTTTACCTCCTATTGGGACAGGCTTATATGGCTACACCTTC,CASSLPPIGTGLYGYTF
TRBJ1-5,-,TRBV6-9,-,TGTGCCAGCAGTTACAGTTTTAGTCAGCCCCAGCATTTT,CASSYSFSQPQHF
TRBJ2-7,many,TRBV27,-,TGTGCCACTTCCAAAGCGAGGGACATTCTATCCTACGAGCAGTACTTC,CATSKARDILSYEQYF
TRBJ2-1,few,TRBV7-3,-,TGTGCCAGCAGCTTAACTGGGACTCAGAATGAGCAGTTCTTC,CASSLTGTQNEQFF
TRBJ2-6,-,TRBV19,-,TGTGCCAGTACGCCTGGGGGGAGAACTGGGGCCAGCGTCCTGACTTTC,CASTPGGRTGASVLTF
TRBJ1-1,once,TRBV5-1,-,TGCGCCAGCAGCGCCCGGGAGGGGGACACTGAAGCTTTCTTT,CASSAREGDTEAFF
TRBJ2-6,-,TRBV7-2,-,TGTGCCAGCGACACCGGGGGTACTGGGGCCAACGTCCTGACTTTC,CASDTGGTGANVLTF
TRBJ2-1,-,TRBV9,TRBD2,TGTGCCAGTAACTCACTAGCGGGAGGGCCCAATGAGCAGTTCTTC,CASNSLAGGPNEQFF
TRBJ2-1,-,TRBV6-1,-,TGTGCCAGCAGTGTCCCGGGGGAGCAGTTCTTC,CASSVPGEQFF
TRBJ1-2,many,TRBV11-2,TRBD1,TGTGCCAGCAGCGATGCAGGGGGCAACTATGGCTACACCTTC,CASSDAGGNYGYTF
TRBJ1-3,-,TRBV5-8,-,TGTGCCAGCAGTGCCATCTTGCGCTTCTCTGGAAACACCATATATTTT,CASSAILRFSGNTIYF
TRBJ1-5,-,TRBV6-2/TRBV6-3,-,TGTGCCAGCAGCCTCACCAGGGGCAATCAGCCCCAGCATTTT,CASSLTRGNQPQHF
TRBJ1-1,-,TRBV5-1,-,TGCGCCAGCAGCTGGCCGGAGGGGCGGAGTACTGAAGCTTTCTTT,CASSWPEGRSTEAFF
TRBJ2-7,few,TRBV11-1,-,TGTGCCAGCAGCTACGTGGGGGAGCTCTACGAGCAGTACTTC,CASSYVGELYEQYF
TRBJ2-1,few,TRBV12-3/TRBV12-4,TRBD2,TGTGCCAGCAGTCCGATTAGCGGGGGGGGGGGTGAGCAGTTCTTC,CASSPISGGGGEQFF
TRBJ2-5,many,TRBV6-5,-,TGTGCCAGCAGTTACTCGACAGGAGCGGGTGGAGAGACCCAGTACTTC,CASSYSTGAGGETQYF
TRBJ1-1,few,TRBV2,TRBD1,TGTGCCAGCAGTGACAGGGGGCGATACACTGAAGCTTTCTTT,CASSDRGRYTEAFF
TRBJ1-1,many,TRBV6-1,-,TGTGCCAGCAGTGAAGGGGGTTTCCCTGAAGCTTTCTTT,CASSEGGFPEAFF
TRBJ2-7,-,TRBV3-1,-,TGTGCCAGCAGCCTCTCCATTCGCGTATTCTACGAGCAGTACTTC,CASSLSIRVFYEQYF
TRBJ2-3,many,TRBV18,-,TGTGCCAGCTCACCACGACGGGGCGGGGAACCCGCAGATACGCAGTATTTT,CASSPRRGGEPADTQYF
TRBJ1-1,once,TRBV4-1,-,TGCGCCAGCAGCCAATTGGTCACAGCTGAAGCTTTCTTT,CASSQLVTAEAFF
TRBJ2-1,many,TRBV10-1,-,TGCGCCAGCAGTGGGGAGACGGAGGACCCATACAATGAGCAGTTCTTC,CASSGETEDPYNEQFF
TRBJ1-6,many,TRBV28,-,TGTGCCGGGACCTCCTCCTATAATTCACCCCTCCACTTT,CAGTSSYNSPLHF
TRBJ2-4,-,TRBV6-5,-,TGTGCCAGCAATTTAACCGGGGGAAAAAACATTCAGTACTTC,CASNLTGGKNIQYF
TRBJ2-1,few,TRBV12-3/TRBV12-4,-,TGTGCCAGCAGTTTAGCGCAGGGGACCAATGAGCAGTTCTTC,CASSLAQGTNEQFF
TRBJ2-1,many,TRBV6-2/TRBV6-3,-,TGTGCCAGCAGGGAGGACAGTTACAATGAGCAGTTCTTC,CASREDSYNEQFF
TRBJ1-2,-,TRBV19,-,TGTGCCAGTAGATCGCACACGGGGGGAAGGAGCTATGGCTACACCTTC,CASRSHTGGRSYGYTF
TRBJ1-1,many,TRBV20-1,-,TGCAGTGCTAGAGGAGACTTGGGCGCTTTCTTT,CSARGDLGAFF
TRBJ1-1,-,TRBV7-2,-,TGTGCCAGCAGCCCACAGGTAGCACAGTACCCTAAAAGAGCTTTCTTT,CASSPQVAQYPKRAFF
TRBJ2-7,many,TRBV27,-,TGTGCCAGCAGTTTGGCGACCGGGACACACTCCTACGAGCAGTACTTC,CASSLATGTHSYEQYF
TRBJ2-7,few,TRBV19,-,TGTGCCAGCGGCCGGGAAATTATAGGCGAGCAGTACTTC,CASGREIIGEQYF
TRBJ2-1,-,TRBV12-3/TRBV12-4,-,TGTGCCAGCAGCCTGTCCCGACCGGGGCCGTTCTTC,CASSLSRPGPFF
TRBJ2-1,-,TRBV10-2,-,TGCGCCAGCAGTGCAGGGCTGAGGTACAATGAGCAGTTCTTC,CASSAGLRYNEQFF
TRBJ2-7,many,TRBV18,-,TGTGCCAGCTCACGCACTGCGGGGAGAGGGGAATTCGAGCAGTACTTC,CASSRTAGRGEFEQYF
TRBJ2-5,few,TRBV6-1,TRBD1,TGTGCCAGCGCTACAGGGGGAACGGTCATGTACTTC,CASATGGTVMYF
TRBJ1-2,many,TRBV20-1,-,TGCAGTGCTAGGGGGGGGCGACGGGACTATGGCTACACCTTC,CSARGGRRDYGYTF